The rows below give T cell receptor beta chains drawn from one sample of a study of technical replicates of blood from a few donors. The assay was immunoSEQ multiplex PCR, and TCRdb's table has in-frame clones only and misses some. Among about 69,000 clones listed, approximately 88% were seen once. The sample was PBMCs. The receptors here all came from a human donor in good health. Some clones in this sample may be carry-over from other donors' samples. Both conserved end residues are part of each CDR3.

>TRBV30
CAWNEAAKETQYF
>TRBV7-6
CASSTEETQYF
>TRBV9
CASSVGQGRTDTQYF
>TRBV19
CASIEEGGETQYF
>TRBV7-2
CASSRMLAGGITGELFF
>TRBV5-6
CASNLAFSGGFTDTQYF
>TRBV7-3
CASSTTAGFSGANVLTF
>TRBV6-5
CASRNRGLNYGYTF
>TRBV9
CASRAREGQGTEAFF
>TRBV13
CASSLSLRGYEQYF
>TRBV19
CASSSAGLAGGGETQYF
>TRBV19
CASSIQGAGEQYF
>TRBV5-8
CASSPGLPNDEQFF
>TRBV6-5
CASSSEGLGKNIQYF
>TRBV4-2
CASSQESGNQPQHF
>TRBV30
CAWSGDSSGNTIYF
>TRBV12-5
CASGWNSYTEAFF
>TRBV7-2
CASSPDRNTGELFF
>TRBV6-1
CASRAVVGAQETQYF
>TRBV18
CASSPQGNYGYTF
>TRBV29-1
CSADRDKGGGYTF
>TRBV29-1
CSVGVSQGAYEKLFF